This record looks at one T cell receptor beta chain sequence and its context. Its matching antigen is unknown. Profiled with immunoSEQ multiplex PCR; TCRdb holds only in-frame clones, not every one. The table includes 55,000 to 70,000 clones, roughly 88% detected once. This sample was taken from a study of Tregs in tolerant kidney transplant recipients. Trimming removed 1 base at V and 0 bases at J, with 6 bases between. CDR3 length: 15 residues. Germline V CDR1 and CDR2: MNHEY, SVGAGI. An overnight rest at 37°C with roughly 200 IU/ml IL-2 preceded regulatory T cell sorting from thawed PBMCs. Whole-study findings and limits: In tolerant patients, donor-specific Tregs outgrew total Tregs, suggesting antigen-driven expansion. Findings come from small patient numbers and require larger validation. Changing PCR primers prevented nucleotide comparison between some patients' samples.

Sequenced material: Tregs from blood, taken before the transplant. This sequence was found in a human donor who received a combined kidney and bone marrow transplant. The genes are TRBV6-5 and TRBJ2-2; D possibly corresponds to TRBD1 (6 bases). CDR3 nucleotides: TGTGCCAGCAGTTACTGGACAGCGAACACCGGGGAGCTGTTTTTT. Translated: CASSYWTANTGELFF.